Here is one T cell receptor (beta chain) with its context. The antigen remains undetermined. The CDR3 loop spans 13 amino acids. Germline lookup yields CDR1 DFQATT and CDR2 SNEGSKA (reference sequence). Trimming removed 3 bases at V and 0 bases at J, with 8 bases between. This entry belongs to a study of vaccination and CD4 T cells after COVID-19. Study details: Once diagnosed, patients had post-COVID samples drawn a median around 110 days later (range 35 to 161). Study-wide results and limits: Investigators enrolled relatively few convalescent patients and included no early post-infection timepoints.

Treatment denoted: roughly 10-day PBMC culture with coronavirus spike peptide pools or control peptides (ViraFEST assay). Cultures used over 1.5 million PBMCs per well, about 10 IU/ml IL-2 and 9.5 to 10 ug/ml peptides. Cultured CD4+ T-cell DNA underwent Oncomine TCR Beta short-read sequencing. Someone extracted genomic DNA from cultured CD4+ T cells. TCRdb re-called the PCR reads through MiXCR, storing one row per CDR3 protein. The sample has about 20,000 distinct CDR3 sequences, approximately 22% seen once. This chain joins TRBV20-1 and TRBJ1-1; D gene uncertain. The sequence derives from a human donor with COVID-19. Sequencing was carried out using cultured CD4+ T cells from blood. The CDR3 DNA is TGCAGTGCTAGTGGTCGGGTGAACACTGAAGCTTTCTTT. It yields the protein CSASGRVNTEAFF.